This T cell receptor beta chain was sequenced for a study of T-cell reconstitution after alpha-beta-depleted transplantation in children. Using unique molecular identifiers, the investigators prepared the TCRbeta library. Using its own MiXCR run on the PCR reads, TCRdb lists one record per CDR3 protein. The sample has 600,000 to 800,000 distinct CDR3 sequences, 10% to 15% seen once. From germline, CDR1 is LGHDT and CDR2 YNNKEL (reference sequence). Trimming removed 2 bases at V and 6 bases at J, with 12 bases between. The CDR3 spans 14 residues. Sequenced here: PBMCs, sampled before TCRalphabeta/CD19-depleted stem cell transplant. The chain uses TRBV3-1 and TRBJ2-3; D might be TRBD2 (5 bases). The receptor comes from a girl aged 2 to 10 with congenital amegakaryocytic thrombocytopenia, due to receive a stem cell transplant. The CDR3: CASSQYQKRDTQYF. The CDR3 DNA reads TGTGCCAGCAGCCAATACCAGAAGCGGGATACGCAGTATTTT.